The sequence of this T cell receptor beta chain was determined in a study of blood T cell repertoires in COVID-19. Some clones are missing from TCRdb's copy, which holds only in-frame ones; the method was immunoSEQ multiplex PCR. In the table there are around 120,000 clones, around nine tenths of which are singletons. This CDR3 region has 19 residues. V shed 3 bases and J 0 bases; nucleotides not matched to a gene: 11. The germline V gene encodes CDR1 LGHDT and CDR2 YNNKEL (reference sequence). The origin of this receptor is a man aged 50-59 years with active COVID-19. Sequencing was carried out using peripheral blood. The chain employs TRBV3-1 (or the pseudogene TRBV3-2) and TRBJ2-6; 7 bases are a match to TRBD2. CDR3 region: CASSQVGGGGGSGANVLTF. The CDR3 DNA sequence: TGTGCCAGCAGCCAGGTAGGCGGCGGGGGTGGCTCTGGGGCCAACGTCCTGACTTTC.